These 17 T cell receptor beta chains were all obtained from the same sample, sequenced in a study of technical replicates of blood from a handful of donors. Data came from immunoSEQ multiplex PCR; TCRdb stores just in-frame clones and leaves some out. In the table there are 91,000 or so clones, 95% of which are singletons. The sequenced material came from T cells isolated from PBMCs. The receptors were gathered from a human donor in good health.

V is TRBV27 and J is TRBJ2-5; unclear D gene. Trimming removed 5 bases from V and 4 bases from J, with 5 bases in between. CDR3 length equals 11 residues. Germline CDR1 MNHEY, CDR2 SMNVEV (reference sequence). In nucleotides, the CDR3 is TGTGCCAGCAGTCGAGGAGAGACCCAGTACTTC. Translated, it gives CASSRGETQYF.

V is TRBV28 and J is TRBJ1-1; D unresolved. CDR3 length equals 18 residues. Germline loops: CDR1 MDHEN, CDR2 SYDVKM. V was shortened by 3 bases and J by 1 base, with 21 bases between the two germline ends. The CDR3 region is CASSLRILQQVWNTEAFF. The CDR3 DNA is TGTGCCAGCAGTTTGAGAATCCTACAGCAAGTATGGAACACTGAAGCTTTCTTT.

The V and J genes are TRBV5-4 and TRBJ2-5; 9 bases agree with TRBD2. Trimming removed 0 bases from V and 2 bases from J; junction bases left unmatched: 2. The CDR3 covers 15 residues. Germline assignment: CDR1 SGHNT and CDR2 YYREEE (reference sequence). The CDR3 protein is CASSLESGGQETQYF. As DNA, the CDR3 is TGTGCCAGCAGCTTGGAAAGCGGGGGGCAAGAGACCCAGTACTTC.

The chain employs TRBV7-8 and TRBJ1-2; a weak D match, TRBD1 (5 bases). CDR1 is SGHVS, CDR2 FQNEAQ, per germline. Trimming took off 4 bases at V and 4 bases at J, with 19 bases between the two ends. CDR3 length equals 16 residues. This CDR3 reads CASSYQPGTGGYGYTF. In DNA form, the CDR3 reads TGTGCCAGCAGCTACCAACCCGGGACGGGGGGCTATGGCTACACCTTC.

V is TRBV6-1 and J is TRBJ2-3; 8 bases align to TRBD1. V lost 10 bases to trimming and J lost 5 bases; unmatched junction nucleotides: 14. CDR1 and CDR2 from the germline V gene are MNHNS and SASEGT. There are 15 residues in the CDR3. The CDR3 nucleotides read TGTGCCAATACGAAGGCGACAGGGGTTGTAGATACGCAGTATTTT. As protein: CANTKATGVVDTQYF.

The V gene is TRBV27, the J gene TRBJ2-3; D possibly corresponds to TRBD2 (5 bases). This CDR3 contains 14 residues. CDR1 and CDR2 from the germline V gene are MNHEY and SMNVEV (reference sequence). V was pared by 1 base and J by 2 bases, with 7 bases between. The CDR3 region has the DNA TGTGCCAGCAGTTTATTGAGGGCCACAGATACGCAGTATTTT. This codes for CASSLLRATDTQYF.

The chain has TRBV2 and TRBJ2-7, with D possibly matching TRBD1 (5 bases). Trimming took 5 bases from V and 2 from J, leaving 10 bases between them. The CDR3 has 13 residues. Germline values: CDR1 SNHLY, CDR2 FYNNEI. The CDR3 coding sequence is TGTGCCAGCAGTATTCAGGGCCCCTACGAGCAGTACTTC. This encodes CASSIQGPYEQYF.

This chain links TRBV5-6 with TRBJ1-2; 8 bases align to TRBD1. CDR1 and CDR2 from the germline V gene are SGHDT and YYEEEE. This CDR3 contains 13 residues. J was trimmed by 6 bases and V by 4 bases; bases with no gene match: 5. For the CDR3, the DNA is TGTGCCAGCAGCCGGACAGGGTTGGATGGCTACACCTTC. This codes for CASSRTGLDGYTF.

The chain has TRBV6-5 and TRBJ1-2, with 8 bases fitting TRBD1. Germline values: CDR1 MNHEY, CDR2 SVGAGI. Germline trimming cut 5 bases from V and 13 bases from J; bases unmatched to any gene: 9. The CDR3 consists of 12 residues. CDR3 amino acids: CASSPWTGNFTF. The CDR3 coding sequence is TGTGCCAGCAGTCCGTGGACAGGGAATTTCACCTTC.

The chain employs TRBV28 and TRBJ1-5, with a weak D call TRBD1 (6 bases). CDR3 length: 16 residues. The germline CDR1 and CDR2 sequences are MDHEN and SYDVKM. V dropped 6 bases and J dropped 0 bases, with 15 bases sitting between them. This CDR3 is CASREQGVGSNQPQHF. Written as DNA, the CDR3 is TGTGCCAGCAGGGAACAGGGTGTCGGTAGCAATCAGCCCCAGCATTTT. Drawing the rest from reference TRBV28 and TRBJ1-5, the complete variable domain is DVKVTQSSRYLVKRTGEKVFLECVQDMDHENMFWYRQDPGLGLRLIYFSYDVKMKEKGDIPEGYSVSREKKERFSLILESASTNQTSMYLCASREQGVGSNQPQHFGDGTRLSIL.

The chain links TRBV9 to TRBJ2-5; 10 nucleotides align to TRBD2. This CDR3 comprises 15 residues. CDR1 and CDR2 (germline): SGDLS, YYNGEE. With 4 bases clipped from V and 6 bases from J, the junction kept 9 bases outside the gene matches. The CDR3, as DNA: TGTGCCAGCAGCTTAGGACTAGCGGCGATTCAGACCCAGTACTTC. Translated: CASSLGLAAIQTQYF.

The chain recombines TRBV13 with TRBJ2-3; TRBD2 matches 10 bases. V lost 3 bases, J lost 0 bases, and 12 bases stayed unmatched. Germline lookup yields CDR1 PRHDT and CDR2 FYEKMQ (reference sequence). CDR3 length: 19 residues. The CDR3 nucleotides read TGTGCCAGCAGCTTTAGGTCCGGGACTAGCGCTCCTAGCACAGATACGCAGTATTTT. The encoded protein is CASSFRSGTSAPSTDTQYF.

CDR3 sequence: CASKPSGGTAGELFF. The CDR3 nucleotides are TGTGCCAGTAAGCCTAGCGGGGGCACGGCCGGGGAGCTGTTTTTT. V and J are TRBV19 and TRBJ2-2, with 10 bases identical to TRBD2. The junction had 8 bases not matched to a gene; V was cut back by 7 bases and J by 6 bases. The V gene's germline CDR1 is LNHDA and CDR2 SQIVND (reference sequence). CDR3 length: 15 amino acids.

The chain links TRBV18 to TRBJ2-3, with 12 bases identical to TRBD2. CDR1 and CDR2 (germline): KGHSH, LQKENI. CDR3 length: 16 amino acids. Losses at the gene ends were 5 bases for V and 0 bases for J; bases not matched to a gene: 3. The CDR3 protein is CASSSGTSGSTDTQYF. CDR3 coding DNA: TGTGCCAGCTCATCCGGGACTAGCGGGAGCACAGATACGCAGTATTTT.

In its sample, this clone was seen once. The rearrangement links TRBV4-1 to TRBJ1-1; 7 nucleotides match TRBD1. V gave up 4 bases and J gave up 1 base; unmatched junction bases: 12. Germline V gene sequence: CDR1 MGHRA, CDR2 YSYEKL. This CDR3 has 17 amino acids. The CDR3 DNA is TGCGCCAGCAGCCGCACTGACCGGGACAGTCAGAACACTGAAGCTTTCTTT. It specifies CASSRTDRDSQNTEAFF.

The J gene is TRBJ1-4, the V gene TRBV12-5; TRBD1 agrees at 7 bases. The germline V gene has CDR1 LGHNT and CDR2 FRNRAP. The ends lost 6 bases at V and 7 bases at J; junction bases unmatched: 14. CDR3 length equals 16 residues. CDR3 nucleotides: TGTGCTAGTGGCCACCCCCAAGGGGGCGCGGGTGAAAAACTGTTTTTT. It specifies CASGHPQGGAGEKLFF.

Here the CDR3 reads CASRPLAGGPEDTQYF. CDR3 DNA sequence: TGTGCCAGCAGGCCTCTAGCGGGAGGGCCGGAGGATACGCAGTATTTT. This chain connects TRBV7-6 to TRBJ2-3, with TRBD2 identical over 12 bases. In germline, CDR1 is SGHVS, CDR2 FNYEAQ. Trimming removed 6 bases from V and 6 bases from J; junction bases left unmatched: 10. The CDR3 length is 16 residues.